These T cell receptor beta chains were read from a single sample in a study of blood T cell repertoires in COVID-19. Assay: immunoSEQ multiplex PCR; the TCRdb copy retains only in-frame clones and omits some. The repertoire holds roughly 62,000 clones, with more than 75% as singletons. Sequencing input: peripheral blood. Receptors were obtained from a human donor with active COVID-19. The donor label of this sample is uncertain. The CDR3 runs from the conserved cysteine through the conserved F or W.

v_call: TRBV6-4; j_call: TRBJ2-1; cdr3_aa: CASSDSDNNEQFF
v_call: TRBV6-2/TRBV6-3; j_call: TRBJ2-7; cdr3_aa: CASSPPVAGSREQYF
v_call: TRBV7-9; j_call: TRBJ2-5; cdr3_aa: CASSPTSLQETQYF
v_call: TRBV2; j_call: TRBJ2-3; cdr3_aa: CASGQGISTDTQYF
v_call: TRBV9; j_call: TRBJ2-3; cdr3_aa: CASSPRGTTDTQYF
v_call: TRBV6-5; j_call: TRBJ1-1; cdr3_aa: CASSYKTGYTEAFF
v_call: TRBV11-3; j_call: TRBJ2-7; cdr3_aa: CASSSTGYEQYF
v_call: TRBV5-1; j_call: TRBJ2-4; cdr3_aa: CASRENLAKNIQYF
v_call: TRBV6-4; j_call: TRBJ1-4; cdr3_aa: CASSYRDRNEKLFF
v_call: TRBV9; j_call: TRBJ2-7; cdr3_aa: CASSAGLAGVKQYF
v_call: TRBV4-1; j_call: TRBJ1-1; cdr3_aa: CASKWPGSTEAFF
v_call: TRBV11-2; j_call: TRBJ2-1; cdr3_aa: CASSLPPYNEQFF
v_call: TRBV12-5; j_call: TRBJ1-2; cdr3_aa: CASGRSGGGYGYTF
v_call: TRBV5-4; j_call: TRBJ2-7; cdr3_aa: CASSRLGERGEQYF
v_call: TRBV5-1; j_call: TRBJ1-6; cdr3_aa: CASSLLWQALSPLHF
v_call: TRBV6-6; j_call: TRBJ2-2; cdr3_aa: CASSRFSVRSGELFF
v_call: TRBV11-2; j_call: TRBJ2-7; cdr3_aa: CASSSALGGAYEQYF
v_call: TRBV3-1/TRBV3-2; j_call: TRBJ2-7; cdr3_aa: CASSRTYRILAGFSYEQYF
v_call: TRBV19; j_call: TRBJ1-3; cdr3_aa: CASSLRAAGNTIYF
v_call: TRBV28; j_call: TRBJ2-6; cdr3_aa: CASSSVGQASYGANVLTF
v_call: TRBV2; j_call: TRBJ1-6; cdr3_aa: CASSGTGGYNSPLHF
v_call: TRBV6-5; j_call: TRBJ2-3; cdr3_aa: CASTRTGGLGTQYF
v_call: TRBV24-1; j_call: TRBJ2-1; cdr3_aa: CATSRPGGGYNEQFF
v_call: TRBV9; j_call: TRBJ2-1; cdr3_aa: CASSVLAGRSNEQFF
v_call: TRBV19; j_call: TRBJ1-5; cdr3_aa: CASSVRDSNQPQHF
v_call: TRBV14; j_call: TRBJ1-1; cdr3_aa: CASSQGSLRTEAFF
v_call: TRBV6-1; j_call: TRBJ1-5; cdr3_aa: CASSVKESDRGLVSNQPQHF
v_call: TRBV6-5; j_call: TRBJ2-2; cdr3_aa: CASSSGLADTGELFF
v_call: TRBV5-4; j_call: TRBJ2-2; cdr3_aa: CASSSATSGNTGELFF
v_call: TRBV9; j_call: TRBJ2-5; cdr3_aa: CASSVRGDRQGETQYF
v_call: TRBV4-1; j_call: TRBJ2-1; cdr3_aa: CASSQPGQGGFDEQFF
v_call: TRBV5-8; j_call: TRBJ2-7; cdr3_aa: CASSLGQGARQYF
v_call: TRBV6-4; j_call: TRBJ2-1; cdr3_aa: CASSDSAGGTSNEQFF
v_call: TRBV11-3; j_call: TRBJ2-1; cdr3_aa: CASSFGQGDVDEQFF
v_call: TRBV11-1; j_call: TRBJ1-6; cdr3_aa: CASSLSGQLNSPLHF
v_call: TRBV6-5; j_call: TRBJ1-5; cdr3_aa: CASSYSKSQPQHF
v_call: TRBV28; j_call: TRBJ1-5; cdr3_aa: CASSISGQLNQPQHF
v_call: TRBV5-4; j_call: TRBJ1-1; cdr3_aa: CASSPRSGSLLTEAFF
v_call: TRBV24-1; j_call: TRBJ2-3; cdr3_aa: CATSDMTSGDSSTDTQYF
v_call: TRBV30; j_call: TRBJ2-3; cdr3_aa: CAVVSQLTDTQYF